This TCR beta chain derives from a study of shared clonotypes between healthy human individuals. As for the study in general: There were three CD4 naive, three CD4 memory, two CD8 naive and one CD8 memory plates per donor. Findings of the study overall: Sorted-subset sequencing was shown by rarefaction to be incomplete despite large depth.

With regard to this clone: The antigen remains unidentified.

Profiled with immunoSEQ multiplex PCR; TCRdb holds only in-frame clones, not every one. Among 2 million to 2.5 million clones, 95% were seen once, and the ten largest hold less than 0.15%. Naive CD4+ cells were CD45RA-selected; the remaining cells were memory. The germline gives CDR1 SQVTM, CDR2 ANQGSEA. The V end was cut by 3 bases, the J end by 2 bases, with 14 bases between. This CDR3 contains 15 residues. The clonotype originates from a man aged 18 to 35 in good health. Sequencing input: naive CD4+ T cells sorted from blood. Subset in this sample: CD45RA+ positively selected. The V call is TRBV29-1, the J call TRBJ2-1; no clear D. CDR3 protein: CSVDLIKRTYNEQFF. The CDR3 DNA reads as TGCAGCGTTGATTTGATAAAGCGCACCTACAATGAGCAGTTCTTC.